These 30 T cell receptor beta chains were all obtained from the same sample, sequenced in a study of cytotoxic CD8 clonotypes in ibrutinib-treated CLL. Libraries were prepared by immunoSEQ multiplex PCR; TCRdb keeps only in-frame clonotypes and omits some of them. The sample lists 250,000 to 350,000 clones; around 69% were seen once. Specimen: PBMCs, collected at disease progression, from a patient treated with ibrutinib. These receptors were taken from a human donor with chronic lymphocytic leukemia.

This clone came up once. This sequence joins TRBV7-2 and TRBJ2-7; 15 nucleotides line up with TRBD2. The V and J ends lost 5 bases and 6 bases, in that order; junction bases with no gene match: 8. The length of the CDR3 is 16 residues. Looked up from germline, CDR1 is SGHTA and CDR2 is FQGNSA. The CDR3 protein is CASSKGLAGGSGEQYF. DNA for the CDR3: TGTGCCAGCAGCAAGGGACTAGCGGGAGGATCAGGCGAGCAGTACTTC.

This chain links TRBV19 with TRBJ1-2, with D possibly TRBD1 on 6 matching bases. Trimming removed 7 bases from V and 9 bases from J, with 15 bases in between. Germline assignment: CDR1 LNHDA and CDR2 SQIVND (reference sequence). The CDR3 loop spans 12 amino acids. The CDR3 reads CASTLTGSSYTF. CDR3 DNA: TGTGCCAGTACCCTCACAGGGTCCAGCTACACCTTC.

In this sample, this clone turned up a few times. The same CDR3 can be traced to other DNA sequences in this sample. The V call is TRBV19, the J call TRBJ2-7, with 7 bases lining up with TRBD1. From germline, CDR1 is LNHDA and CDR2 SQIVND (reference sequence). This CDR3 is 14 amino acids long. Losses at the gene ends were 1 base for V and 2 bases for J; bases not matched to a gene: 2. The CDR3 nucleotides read TGTGCCAGTAGTATAGGAACAGGGGCCTACGAGCAGTACTTC. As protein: CASSIGTGAYEQYF.

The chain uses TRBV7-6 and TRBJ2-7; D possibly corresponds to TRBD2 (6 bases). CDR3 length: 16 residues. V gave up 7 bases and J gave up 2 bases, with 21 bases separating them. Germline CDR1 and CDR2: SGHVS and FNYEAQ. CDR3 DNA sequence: TGTGCCAGCACCCCCCGGGGGTGGGAGGTTCCCTACGAGCAGTACTTC. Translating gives CASTPRGWEVPYEQYF.

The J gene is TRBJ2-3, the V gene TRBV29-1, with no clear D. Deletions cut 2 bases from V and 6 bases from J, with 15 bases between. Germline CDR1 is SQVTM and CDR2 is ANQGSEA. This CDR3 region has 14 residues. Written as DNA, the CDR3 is TGCAGCGTTGAACTAGTCCCTCCCAAGGATACGCAGTATTTT. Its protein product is CSVELVPPKDTQYF.

The chain's CDR3 is CASTQAGGSSYEQYF. The DNA of the CDR3 is TGCGCCAGCACCCAAGCGGGGGGGAGCTCCTACGAGCAGTACTTC. This chain joins TRBV5-1 and TRBJ2-7, with TRBD2 matching 10 bases. There are 15 residues in the CDR3. Trimming removed 6 bases from V and 0 bases from J; junction bases left unmatched: 6. Germline values: CDR1 SGHRS, CDR2 YFSETQ.

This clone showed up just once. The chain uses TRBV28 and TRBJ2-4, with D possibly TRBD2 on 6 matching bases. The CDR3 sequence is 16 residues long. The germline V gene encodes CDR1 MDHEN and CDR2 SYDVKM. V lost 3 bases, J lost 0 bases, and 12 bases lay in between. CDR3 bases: TGTGCCAGCAGTTTGGATCAGGGACTAGCCAAAAACATTCAGTACTTC. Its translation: CASSLDQGLAKNIQYF.

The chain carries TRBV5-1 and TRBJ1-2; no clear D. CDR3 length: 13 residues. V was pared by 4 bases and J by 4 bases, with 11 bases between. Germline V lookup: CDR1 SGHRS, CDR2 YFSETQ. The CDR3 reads CASSEVTPYGYTF. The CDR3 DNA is TGCGCCAGCAGCGAGGTGACACCCTATGGCTACACCTTC.

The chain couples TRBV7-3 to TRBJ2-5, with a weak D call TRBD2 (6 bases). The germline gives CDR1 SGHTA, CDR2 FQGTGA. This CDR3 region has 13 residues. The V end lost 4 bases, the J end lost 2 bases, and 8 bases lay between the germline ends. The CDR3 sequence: CASSWDSQETQYF. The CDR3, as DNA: TGTGCCAGCAGCTGGGACTCTCAAGAGACCCAGTACTTC. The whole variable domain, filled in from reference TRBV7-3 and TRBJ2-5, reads GAGVSQTPSNKVTEKGKYVELRCDPISGHTALYWYRQSLGQGPEFLIYFQGTGAADDSGLPNDRFFAVRPEGSVSTLKIQRTERGDSAVYLCASSWDSQETQYFGPGTRLLVL.

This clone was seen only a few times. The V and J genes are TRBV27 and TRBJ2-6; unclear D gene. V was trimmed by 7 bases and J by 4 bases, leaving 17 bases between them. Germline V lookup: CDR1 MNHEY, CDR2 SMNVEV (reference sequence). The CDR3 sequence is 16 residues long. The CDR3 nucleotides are TGTGCCAGCACACCAGAAGGCCTGACGGGGGCCAACGTCCTGACTTTC. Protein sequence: CASTPEGLTGANVLTF.

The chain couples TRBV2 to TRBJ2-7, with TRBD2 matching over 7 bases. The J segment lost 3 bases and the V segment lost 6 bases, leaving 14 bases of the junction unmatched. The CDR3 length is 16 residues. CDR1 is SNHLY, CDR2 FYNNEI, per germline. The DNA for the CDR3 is TGTGCCAGCAGGCGCCCCCACGGCGGGGGAGGCTACGAGCAGTACTTC. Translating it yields CASRRPHGGGGYEQYF. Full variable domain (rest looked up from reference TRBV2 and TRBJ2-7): EPEVTQTPSHQVTQMGQEVILRCVPISNHLYFYWYRQILGQKVEFLVSFYNNEISEKSEIFDDQFSVERPDGSNFTLKIRSTKLEDSAMYFCASRRPHGGGGYEQYFGPGTRLTVT.

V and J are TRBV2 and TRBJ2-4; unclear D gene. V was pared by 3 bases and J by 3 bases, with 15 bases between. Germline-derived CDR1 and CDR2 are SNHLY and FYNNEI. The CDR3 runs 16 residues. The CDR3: CASSERIRTGKNIQYF. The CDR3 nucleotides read TGTGCCAGCAGTGAGCGGATTAGGACGGGCAAAAACATTCAGTACTTC.

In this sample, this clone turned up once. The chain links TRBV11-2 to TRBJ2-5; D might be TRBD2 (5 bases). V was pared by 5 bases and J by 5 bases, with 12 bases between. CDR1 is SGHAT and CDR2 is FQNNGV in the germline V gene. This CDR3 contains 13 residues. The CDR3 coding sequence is TGTGCCAGCAGCCAAAGAGGGTTGGAGACCCAGTACTTC. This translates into CASSQRGLETQYF.

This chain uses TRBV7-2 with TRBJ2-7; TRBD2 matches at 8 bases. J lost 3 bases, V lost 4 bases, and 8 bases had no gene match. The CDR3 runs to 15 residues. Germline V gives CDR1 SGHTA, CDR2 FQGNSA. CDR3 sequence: CASSSLRGGHYEQYF. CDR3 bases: TGTGCCAGCAGCTCCCTTCGGGGGGGCCACTACGAGCAGTACTTC.

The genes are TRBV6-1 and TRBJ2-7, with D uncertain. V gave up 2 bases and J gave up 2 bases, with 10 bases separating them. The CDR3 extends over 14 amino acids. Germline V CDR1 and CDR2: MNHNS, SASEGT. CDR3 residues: CASSESYQAYEQYF. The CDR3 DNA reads TGTGCCAGCAGTGAAAGTTATCAGGCCTACGAGCAGTACTTC.

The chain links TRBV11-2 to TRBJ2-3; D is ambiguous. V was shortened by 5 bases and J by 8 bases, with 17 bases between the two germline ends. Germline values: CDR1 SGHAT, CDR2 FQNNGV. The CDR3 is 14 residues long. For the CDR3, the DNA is TGTGCCAGCAGCCCCGCCGGAGTGGTTTCTACGCAGTATTTT. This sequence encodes CASSPAGVVSTQYF.

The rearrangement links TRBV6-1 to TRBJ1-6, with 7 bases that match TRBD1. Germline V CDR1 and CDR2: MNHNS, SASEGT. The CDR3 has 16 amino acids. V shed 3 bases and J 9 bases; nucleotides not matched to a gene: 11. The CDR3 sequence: CASSEMRGHTGSPLHF. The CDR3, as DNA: TGTGCCAGCAGTGAGATGAGGGGGCATACGGGTTCACCCCTCCACTTT.

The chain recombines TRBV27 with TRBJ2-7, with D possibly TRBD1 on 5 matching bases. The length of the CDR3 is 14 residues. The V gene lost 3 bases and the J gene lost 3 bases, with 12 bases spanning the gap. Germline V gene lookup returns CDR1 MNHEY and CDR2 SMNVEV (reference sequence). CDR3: CASSLGGAIYEQYF. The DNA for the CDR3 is TGTGCCAGCAGTTTGGGTGGGGCCATCTACGAGCAGTACTTC.

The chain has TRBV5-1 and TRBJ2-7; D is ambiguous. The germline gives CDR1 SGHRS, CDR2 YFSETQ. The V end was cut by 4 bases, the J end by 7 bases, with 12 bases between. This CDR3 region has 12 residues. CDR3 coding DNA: TGCGCCAGCAGCCCGTCCCCCCGGGAGCAGTACTTC. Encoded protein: CASSPSPREQYF.

The CDR3 here is CASSRPVSSYEQYF. The DNA for the CDR3 is TGTGCCAGCAGCCGGCCTGTTAGCTCCTACGAGCAGTACTTC. The chain employs TRBV7-9 and TRBJ2-7; D is unclear. Between the trimmed V and J ends, which lost 5 bases and 0 bases, there was a span of 11 bases. The germline V gene has CDR1 SEHNR and CDR2 FQNEAQ (reference sequence). CDR3 length equals 14 residues.

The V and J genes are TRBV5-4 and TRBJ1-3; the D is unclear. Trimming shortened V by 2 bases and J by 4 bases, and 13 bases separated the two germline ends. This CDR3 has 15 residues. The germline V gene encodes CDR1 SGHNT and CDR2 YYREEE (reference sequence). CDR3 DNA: TGTGCCAGCAGCTTAGGGCCGGGCCTCGGAAACACCATATATTTT. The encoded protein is CASSLGPGLGNTIYF.

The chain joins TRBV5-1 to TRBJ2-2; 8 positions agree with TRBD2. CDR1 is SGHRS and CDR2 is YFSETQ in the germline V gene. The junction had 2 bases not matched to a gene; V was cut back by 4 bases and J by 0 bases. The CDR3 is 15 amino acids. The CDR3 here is CASSPGLANTGELFF. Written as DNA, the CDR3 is TGCGCCAGCAGCCCGGGACTAGCGAACACCGGGGAGCTGTTTTTT.

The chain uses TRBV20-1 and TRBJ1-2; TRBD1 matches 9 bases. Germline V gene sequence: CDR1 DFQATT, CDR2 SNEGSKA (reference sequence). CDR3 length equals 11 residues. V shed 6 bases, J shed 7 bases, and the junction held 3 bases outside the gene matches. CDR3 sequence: CSAGTGSGYTF. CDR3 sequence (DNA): TGCAGTGCGGGGACAGGGTCTGGCTACACCTTC.

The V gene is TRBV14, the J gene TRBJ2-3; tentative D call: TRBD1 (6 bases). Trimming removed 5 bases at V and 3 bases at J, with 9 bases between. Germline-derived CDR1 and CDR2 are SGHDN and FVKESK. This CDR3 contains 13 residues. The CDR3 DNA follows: TGTGCCAGCAGCAAGGGGGAGACAGATACGCAGTATTTT. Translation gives CASSKGETDTQYF.

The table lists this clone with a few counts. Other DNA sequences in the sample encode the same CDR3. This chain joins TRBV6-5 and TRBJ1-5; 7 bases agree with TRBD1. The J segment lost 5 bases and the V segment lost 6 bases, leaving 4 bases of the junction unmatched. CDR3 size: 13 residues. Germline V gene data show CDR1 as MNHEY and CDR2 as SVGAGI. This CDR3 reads CASSRQGDQPQHF. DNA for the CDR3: TGTGCCAGCAGCCGACAGGGAGATCAGCCCCAGCATTTT.

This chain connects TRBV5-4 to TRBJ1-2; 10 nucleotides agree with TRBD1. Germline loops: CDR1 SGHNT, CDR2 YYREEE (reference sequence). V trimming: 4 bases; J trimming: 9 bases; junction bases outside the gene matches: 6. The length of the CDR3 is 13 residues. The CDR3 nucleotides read TGTGCCAGCAGCCCGGGACAGGGGAGCCGCTACACCTTC. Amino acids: CASSPGQGSRYTF.

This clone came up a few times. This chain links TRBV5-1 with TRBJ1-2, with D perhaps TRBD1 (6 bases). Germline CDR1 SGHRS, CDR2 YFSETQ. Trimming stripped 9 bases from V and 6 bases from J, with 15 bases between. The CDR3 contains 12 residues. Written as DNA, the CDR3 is TGCGCCACCCGAGTCGGGGGGCATGGCTACACCTTC. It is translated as CATRVGGHGYTF.

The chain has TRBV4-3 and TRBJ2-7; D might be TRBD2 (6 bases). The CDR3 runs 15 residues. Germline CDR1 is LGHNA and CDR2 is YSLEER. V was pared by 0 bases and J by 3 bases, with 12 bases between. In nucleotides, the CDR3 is TGCGCCAGCAGCCAAGAGTCGATGGGGGGCTACGAGCAGTACTTC. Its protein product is CASSQESMGGYEQYF.

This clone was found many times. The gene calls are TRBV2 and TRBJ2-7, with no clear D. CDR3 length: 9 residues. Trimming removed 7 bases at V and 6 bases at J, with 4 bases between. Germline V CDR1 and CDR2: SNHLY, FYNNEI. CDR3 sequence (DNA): TGTGCCAGCAAGCTCGAGCAGTACTTC. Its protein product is CASKLEQYF.

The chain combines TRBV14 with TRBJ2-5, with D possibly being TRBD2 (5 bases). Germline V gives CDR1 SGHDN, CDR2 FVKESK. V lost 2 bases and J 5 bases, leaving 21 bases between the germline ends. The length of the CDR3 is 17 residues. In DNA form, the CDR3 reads TGTGCCAGCAGCCAACGGCGATATCGGGGAAGAACGGAGACCCAGTACTTC. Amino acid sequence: CASSQRRYRGRTETQYF.